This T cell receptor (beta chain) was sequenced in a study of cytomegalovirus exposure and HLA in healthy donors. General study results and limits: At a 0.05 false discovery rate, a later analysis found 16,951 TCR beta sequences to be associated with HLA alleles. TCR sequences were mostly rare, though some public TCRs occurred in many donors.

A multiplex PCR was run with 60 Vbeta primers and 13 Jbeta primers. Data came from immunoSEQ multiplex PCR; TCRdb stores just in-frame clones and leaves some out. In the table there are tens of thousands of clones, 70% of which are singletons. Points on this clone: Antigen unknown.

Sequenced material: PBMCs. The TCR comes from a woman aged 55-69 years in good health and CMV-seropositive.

The CDR3 sequence is CAISESGYGYTF. CDR3 DNA sequence: TGTGCCATCAGTGAGTCCGGGTATGGCTACACCTTC. V and J are TRBV10-3 and TRBJ1-2, with D uncertain. The CDR3 runs 12 residues. V was shortened by 0 bases and J by 5 bases, with 4 bases between the two germline ends. Per the germline V gene, CDR1 is ENHRY and CDR2 is SYGVKD.